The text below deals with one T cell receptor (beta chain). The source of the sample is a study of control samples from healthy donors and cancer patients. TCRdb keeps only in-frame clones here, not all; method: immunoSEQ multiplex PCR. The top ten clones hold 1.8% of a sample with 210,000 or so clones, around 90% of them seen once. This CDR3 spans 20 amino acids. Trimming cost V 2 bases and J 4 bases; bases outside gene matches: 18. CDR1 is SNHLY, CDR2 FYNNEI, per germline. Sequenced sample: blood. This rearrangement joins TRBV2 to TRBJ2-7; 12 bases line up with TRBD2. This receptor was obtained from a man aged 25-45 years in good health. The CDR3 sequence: CASSEPRTSGDLYKLYEQYF. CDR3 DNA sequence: TGTGCCAGCAGTGAACCCCGGACTAGCGGGGATCTTTATAAGTTATACGAGCAGTACTTC.